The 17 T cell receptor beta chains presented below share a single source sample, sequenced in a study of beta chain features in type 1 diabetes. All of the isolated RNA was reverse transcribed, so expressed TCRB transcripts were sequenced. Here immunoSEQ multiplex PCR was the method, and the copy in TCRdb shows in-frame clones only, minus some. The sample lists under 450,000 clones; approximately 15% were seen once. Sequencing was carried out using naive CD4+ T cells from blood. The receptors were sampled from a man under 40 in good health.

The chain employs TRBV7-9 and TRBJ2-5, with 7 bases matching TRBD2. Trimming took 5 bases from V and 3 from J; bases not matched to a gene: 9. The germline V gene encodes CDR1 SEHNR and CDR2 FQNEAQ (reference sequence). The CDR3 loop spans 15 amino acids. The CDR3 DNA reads TGTGCCAGCAGCCAGAGACGGGGGGTCGAAGAGACCCAGTACTTC. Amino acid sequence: CASSQRRGVEETQYF.

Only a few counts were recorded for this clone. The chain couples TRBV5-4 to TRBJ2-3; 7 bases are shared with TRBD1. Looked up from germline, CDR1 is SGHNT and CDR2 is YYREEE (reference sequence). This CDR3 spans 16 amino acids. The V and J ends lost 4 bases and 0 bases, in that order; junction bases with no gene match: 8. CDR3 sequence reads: CASSTGQKFSTDTQYF. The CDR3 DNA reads TGTGCCAGCAGCACGGGACAGAAGTTTAGCACAGATACGCAGTATTTT.

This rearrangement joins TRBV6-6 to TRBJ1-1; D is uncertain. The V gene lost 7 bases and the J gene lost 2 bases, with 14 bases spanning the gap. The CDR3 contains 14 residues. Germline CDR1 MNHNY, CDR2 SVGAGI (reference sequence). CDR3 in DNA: TGTGCCAGCACCGTCTCCAGAGATAACACTGAAGCTTTCTTT. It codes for CASTVSRDNTEAFF.

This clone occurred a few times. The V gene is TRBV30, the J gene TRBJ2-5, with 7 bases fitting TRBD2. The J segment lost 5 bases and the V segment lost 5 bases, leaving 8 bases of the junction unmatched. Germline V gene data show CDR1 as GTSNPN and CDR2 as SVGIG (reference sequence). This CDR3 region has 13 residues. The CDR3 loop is CAWRYWGGETQYF. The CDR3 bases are TGTGCCTGGCGATACTGGGGGGGGGAGACCCAGTACTTC.

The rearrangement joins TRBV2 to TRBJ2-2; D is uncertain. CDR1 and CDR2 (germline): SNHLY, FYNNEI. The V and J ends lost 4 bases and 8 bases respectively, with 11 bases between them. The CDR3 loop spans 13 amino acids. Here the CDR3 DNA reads TGTGCCAGCAGTGTCGAAGCCTCTGGGGAGCTGTTTTTT. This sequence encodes CASSVEASGELFF.

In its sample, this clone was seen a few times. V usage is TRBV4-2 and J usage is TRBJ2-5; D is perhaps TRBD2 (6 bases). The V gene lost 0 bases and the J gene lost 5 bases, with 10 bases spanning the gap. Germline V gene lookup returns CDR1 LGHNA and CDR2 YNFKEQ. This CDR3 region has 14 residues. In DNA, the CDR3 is TGTGCCAGCAGCCAAGAATACGGGAGTGAGACCCAGTACTTC. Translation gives CASSQEYGSETQYF.

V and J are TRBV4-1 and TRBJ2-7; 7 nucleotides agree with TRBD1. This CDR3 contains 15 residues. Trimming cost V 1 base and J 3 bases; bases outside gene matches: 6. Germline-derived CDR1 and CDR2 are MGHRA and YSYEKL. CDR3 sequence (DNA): TGCGCCAGCAGCCAAGGACCCGGGACAGACTACGAGCAGTACTTC. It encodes CASSQGPGTDYEQYF.

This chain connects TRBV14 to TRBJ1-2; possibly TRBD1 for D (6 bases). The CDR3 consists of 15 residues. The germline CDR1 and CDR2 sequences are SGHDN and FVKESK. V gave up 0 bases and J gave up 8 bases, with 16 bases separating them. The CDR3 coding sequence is TGTGCCAGCAGCCAAGATCCAGGGGCGGCCTTCGGCTACACCTTC. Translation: CASSQDPGAAFGYTF. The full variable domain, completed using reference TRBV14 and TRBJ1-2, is EAGVTQFPSHSVIEKGQTVTLRCDPISGHDNLYWYRRVMGKEIKFLLHFVKESKQDESGMPNNRFLAERTGGTYSTLKVQPAELEDSGVYFCASSQDPGAAFGYTFGSGTRLTVV.

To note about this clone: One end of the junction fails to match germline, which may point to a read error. CDR3 protein: CASSVDQETQYF. CDR3 DNA sequence: TGTGCCAGTAGTGTAGACCAAGAGACCCAGTACTTC. The V call is TRBV19, the J call TRBJ2-5; D is unclear. Germline V lookup: CDR1 LNHDA, CDR2 SQIVND (reference sequence). This CDR3 region has 12 residues.

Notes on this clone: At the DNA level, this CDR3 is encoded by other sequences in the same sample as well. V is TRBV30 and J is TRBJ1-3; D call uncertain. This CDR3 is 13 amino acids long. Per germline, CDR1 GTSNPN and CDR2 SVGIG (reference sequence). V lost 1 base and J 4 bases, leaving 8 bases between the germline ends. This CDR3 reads CAWSGGPGNTIYF. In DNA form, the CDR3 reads TGTGCCTGGAGTGGAGGACCAGGAAACACCATATATTTT.

The CDR3 nucleotides are TGTGCCAGCAGATACCGAGGGTCGGATGGCTACACCTTC. This encodes CASRYRGSDGYTF. V usage is TRBV7-9 and J usage is TRBJ1-2; D gene unclear. Per germline, CDR1 SEHNR and CDR2 FQNEAQ (reference sequence). V lost 6 bases and J 6 bases, leaving 14 bases between the germline ends. The CDR3 consists of 13 residues.

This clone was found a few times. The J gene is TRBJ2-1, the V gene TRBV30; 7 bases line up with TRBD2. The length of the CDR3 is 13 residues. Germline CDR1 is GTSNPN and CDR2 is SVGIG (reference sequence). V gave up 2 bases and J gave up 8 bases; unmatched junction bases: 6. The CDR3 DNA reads TGTGCCTGGAGTTTCGGGAGGATTTATGAGCAGTTCTTC. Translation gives CAWSFGRIYEQFF.

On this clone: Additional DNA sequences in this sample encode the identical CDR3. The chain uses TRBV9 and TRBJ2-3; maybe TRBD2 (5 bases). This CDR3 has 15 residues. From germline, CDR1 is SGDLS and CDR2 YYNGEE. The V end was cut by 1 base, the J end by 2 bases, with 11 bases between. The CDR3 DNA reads TGTGCCAGCAGCGTAATATCGGGGTCCACAGATACGCAGTATTTT. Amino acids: CASSVISGSTDTQYF. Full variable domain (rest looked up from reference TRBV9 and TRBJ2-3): DSGVTQTPKHLITATGQRVTLRCSPRSGDLSVYWYQQSLDQGLQFLIQYYNGEERAKGNILERFSAQQFPDLHSELNLSSLELGDSALYFCASSVISGSTDTQYFGPGTRLTVL.

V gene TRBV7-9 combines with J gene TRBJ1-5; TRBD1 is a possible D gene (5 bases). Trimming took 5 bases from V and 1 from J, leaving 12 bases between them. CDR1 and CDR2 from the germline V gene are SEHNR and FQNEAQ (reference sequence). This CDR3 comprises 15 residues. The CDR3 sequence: CASSPSGASNQPQHF. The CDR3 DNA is TGTGCCAGCAGCCCGTCCGGGGCCAGCAATCAGCCCCAGCATTTT.

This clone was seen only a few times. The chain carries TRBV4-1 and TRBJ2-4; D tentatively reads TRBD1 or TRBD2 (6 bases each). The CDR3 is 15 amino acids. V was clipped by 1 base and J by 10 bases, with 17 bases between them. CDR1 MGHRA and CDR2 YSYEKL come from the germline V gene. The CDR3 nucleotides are TGCGCCAGCAGCCAAGTAGGGGGGCGAGTTGGAATTCAGTACTTC. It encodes CASSQVGGRVGIQYF.

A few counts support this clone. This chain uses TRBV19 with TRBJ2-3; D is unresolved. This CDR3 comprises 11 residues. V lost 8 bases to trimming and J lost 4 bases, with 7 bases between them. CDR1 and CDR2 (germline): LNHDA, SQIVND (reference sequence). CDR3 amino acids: CASLGADTQYF. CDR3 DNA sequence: TGTGCCAGTCTGGGCGCAGATACGCAGTATTTT.

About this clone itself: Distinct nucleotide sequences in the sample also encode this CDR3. This CDR3 is CSVGEAFF. The CDR3 DNA reads as TGCAGCGTGGGTGAAGCTTTCTTT. This chain joins TRBV29-1 and TRBJ1-1, with D uncertain. There are 8 residues in the CDR3. Germline assignment: CDR1 SQVTM and CDR2 ANQGSEA. Deletions cut 6 bases from V and 7 bases from J, with 3 bases between.